These 14 T cell receptor beta chains share one sample of origin, sequenced in a study of cytomegalovirus exposure and HLA in healthy donors. Use of 60 Vbeta and 13 Jbeta primers characterized the PCR. The method was immunoSEQ multiplex PCR; TCRdb's version includes in-frame clones alone and lacks a portion of them. The sample data list around 65,000 clones. The sequenced material came from PBMCs. The receptors shown here come from a boy aged 10-17 years in good health and CMV-seronegative.

As DNA, the CDR3 is TGCGCCAGCAGCTTGACCACCGTGCGAACCCAAGGGGCGTCTAACTATGGCTACACCTTC. The encoded protein is CASSLTTVRTQGASNYGYTF. The chain couples TRBV5-1 to TRBJ1-2; tentative D call: TRBD1 (5 bases). The germline CDR1 and CDR2 sequences are SGHRS and YFSETQ. The CDR3 has 20 amino acids. Between the trimmed V and J ends, which lost 1 base and 0 bases, there was a span of 25 bases.

CDR3 in amino acids: CASSPGGVSQPQHF. The CDR3 DNA reads TGTGCCAGCTCTCCAGGGGGAGTGAGTCAGCCCCAGCATTTT. This sequence joins TRBV9 and TRBJ1-5; 7 positions agree with TRBD1. CDR1 and CDR2 from the germline V gene are SGDLS and YYNGEE. Unmatched junction bases numbered 10, after V lost 7 bases and J lost 6 bases. The CDR3 contains 14 residues. Full variable domain (missing parts from reference TRBV9 and TRBJ1-5): DSGVTQTPKHLITATGQRVTLRCSPRSGDLSVYWYQQSLDQGLQFLIQYYNGEERAKGNILERFSAQQFPDLHSELNLSSLELGDSALYFCASSPGGVSQPQHFGDGTRLSIL.

J is TRBJ2-7 and V is TRBV6-4, with 8 positions matching TRBD2. Germline assignment: CDR1 MRHNA and CDR2 SNTAGT. Trimming removed 8 bases from V and 4 bases from J; junction bases left unmatched: 13. The CDR3 length is 15 residues. This CDR3 reads CASPSGREDYYEQYF. CDR3 DNA: TGTGCCAGCCCCTCTGGGCGGGAGGACTATTACGAGCAGTACTTC.

This sequence joins TRBV9 and TRBJ2-1; TRBD2 matches 11 bases. The junction had 6 bases not matched to a gene; V was cut back by 3 bases and J by 7 bases. Germline V gives CDR1 SGDLS, CDR2 YYNGEE. The CDR3 sequence is 15 residues long. CDR3 in DNA: TGTGCCAGCAGCGCGACTAGCGGGATCAGGAATGAGCAGTTCTTC. It encodes CASSATSGIRNEQFF.

V usage is TRBV9 and J usage is TRBJ2-3; 8 nucleotides line up with TRBD2. The length of the CDR3 is 15 residues. CDR1 is SGDLS and CDR2 is YYNGEE in the germline V gene. V lost 0 bases to trimming and J lost 4 bases; unmatched junction nucleotides: 4. The CDR3 bases are TGTGCCAGCAGCGTAGCTGTCGGGGGGGCAGATACGCAGTATTTT. Its translation is CASSVAVGGADTQYF.

The chain combines TRBV9 with TRBJ1-1; D not certain. This CDR3 has 15 amino acids. Germline V gives CDR1 SGDLS, CDR2 YYNGEE. Trimming took off 0 bases at V and 4 bases at J, with 13 bases between the two ends. The CDR3 loop reads CASSVDEGMGTEAFF. In DNA form, the CDR3 reads TGTGCCAGCAGCGTAGACGAGGGTATGGGCACTGAAGCTTTCTTT. Full variable domain (rest looked up from reference TRBV9 and TRBJ1-1): DSGVTQTPKHLITATGQRVTLRCSPRSGDLSVYWYQQSLDQGLQFLIQYYNGEERAKGNILERFSAQQFPDLHSELNLSSLELGDSALYFCASSVDEGMGTEAFFGQGTRLTVV.

The chain links TRBV10-1 to TRBJ2-7, with 8 nucleotides matching TRBD1. The V gene end was trimmed by 3 bases and the J gene end by 3 bases; junction bases not matched to a gene: 10. Germline V CDR1 and CDR2: WNHNN, SYGVQD (reference sequence). The CDR3 is 16 residues long. CDR3 sequence (DNA): TGCGCCAGCAGTGAACCGGTGGACAGGGTGGTCTACGAGCAGTACTTC. This codes for CASSEPVDRVVYEQYF.

V is TRBV7-3 and J is TRBJ2-3, with a possible D match to TRBD1 (5 bases). Germline CDR1 is SGHTA and CDR2 is FQGTGA. V lost 7 bases and J 0 bases, leaving 17 bases between the germline ends. The CDR3 has 16 amino acids. CDR3 protein: CASTEGADTSTDTQYF. DNA for the CDR3: TGTGCCAGCACCGAAGGGGCGGATACAAGCACAGATACGCAGTATTTT.

The J gene is TRBJ2-3, the V gene TRBV5-1; the D gene is possibly TRBD2 (6 bases). This CDR3 comprises 14 residues. Trimming pared 7 bases from V and 3 bases from J, leaving 15 bases between. Germline assignment: CDR1 SGHRS and CDR2 YFSETQ. CDR3: CASGEASGTDTQYF. In DNA form, the CDR3 reads TGCGCCAGCGGGGAGGCCTCTGGGACAGATACGCAGTATTTT.

V gene TRBV5-1 combines with J gene TRBJ2-3; 8 bases agree with TRBD1. The CDR3 contains 13 residues. Germline values: CDR1 SGHRS, CDR2 YFSETQ. Unmatched junction bases numbered 3, after V lost 4 bases and J lost 5 bases. CDR3: CASSEGQGDTQYF. CDR3 DNA: TGCGCCAGCAGCGAAGGACAGGGAGATACGCAGTATTTT.

The V call is TRBV6-4, the J call TRBJ1-2; D gene uncertain. The CDR3 extends over 14 amino acids. The germline V gene encodes CDR1 MRHNA and CDR2 SNTAGT. V lost 3 bases, J lost 5 bases, and 13 bases lay in between. The CDR3 protein is CASSENVGGYGYTF. DNA of the CDR3: TGTGCCAGCAGTGAAAATGTCGGCGGGTATGGCTACACCTTC.

The J gene is TRBJ2-7, the V gene TRBV14, with 9 bases aligning to TRBD1. The CDR3 has 15 amino acids. Germline V gene sequence: CDR1 SGHDN, CDR2 FVKESK. V lost 4 bases, J lost 3 bases, and 7 bases stayed unmatched. CDR3 in amino acids: CASSLRDREVYEQYF. The CDR3 nucleotides read TGTGCCAGCAGCCTCCGGGACAGGGAAGTCTACGAGCAGTACTTC.

The chain employs TRBV5-4 and TRBJ2-1, with D possibly being TRBD2 (6 bases). This CDR3 comprises 14 residues. Trimming removed 1 base at V and 3 bases at J, with 8 bases between. CDR1 and CDR2 (germline): SGHNT, YYREEE (reference sequence). The chain's CDR3 is CASSLSGDYNEQFF. CDR3 in DNA: TGTGCCAGCAGCTTGTCGGGGGACTACAATGAGCAGTTCTTC.

This chain connects TRBV29-1 to TRBJ2-7; 8 bases line up with TRBD1. The CDR3 spans 13 residues. The trim removed 3 bases at V and 6 bases at J, leaving 7 bases unmatched. CDR1 is SQVTM and CDR2 is ANQGSEA in the germline V gene. In DNA form, the CDR3 reads TGCAGCGTTGATGAAGGACAGGGCGGCGAGCAGTACTTC. Translation gives CSVDEGQGGEQYF.